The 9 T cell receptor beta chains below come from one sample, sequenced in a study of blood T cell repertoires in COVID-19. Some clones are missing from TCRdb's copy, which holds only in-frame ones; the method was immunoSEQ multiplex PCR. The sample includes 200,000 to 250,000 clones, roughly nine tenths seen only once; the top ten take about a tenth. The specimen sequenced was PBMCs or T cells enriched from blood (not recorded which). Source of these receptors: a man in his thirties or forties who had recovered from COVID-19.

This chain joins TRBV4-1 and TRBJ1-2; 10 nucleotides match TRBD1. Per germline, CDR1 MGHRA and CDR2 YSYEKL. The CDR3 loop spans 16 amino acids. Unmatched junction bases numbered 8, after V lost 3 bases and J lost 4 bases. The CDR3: CASSQEGTGATYGYTF. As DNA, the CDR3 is TGCGCCAGCAGCCAGGAAGGGACAGGGGCTACCTATGGCTACACCTTC.

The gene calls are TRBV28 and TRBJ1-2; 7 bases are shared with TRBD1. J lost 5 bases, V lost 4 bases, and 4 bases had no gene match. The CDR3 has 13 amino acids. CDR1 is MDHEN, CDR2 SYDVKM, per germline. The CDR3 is CASSSTGTYGYTF. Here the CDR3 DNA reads TGTGCCAGCAGTTCGACAGGGACATATGGCTACACCTTC.

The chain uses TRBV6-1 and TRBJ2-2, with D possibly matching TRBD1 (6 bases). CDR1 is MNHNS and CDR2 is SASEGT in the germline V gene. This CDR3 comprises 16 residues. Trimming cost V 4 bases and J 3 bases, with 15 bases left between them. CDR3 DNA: TGTGCCAGCAGTGCCGACAGGTCCCCTTACACCGGGGAGCTGTTTTTT. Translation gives CASSADRSPYTGELFF.

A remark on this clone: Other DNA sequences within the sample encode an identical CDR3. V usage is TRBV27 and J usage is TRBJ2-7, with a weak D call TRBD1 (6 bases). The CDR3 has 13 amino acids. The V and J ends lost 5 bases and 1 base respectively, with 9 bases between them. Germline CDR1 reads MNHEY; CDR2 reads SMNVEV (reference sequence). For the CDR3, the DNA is TGTGCCAGCAGTCGACAGGCTTCCTACGAGCAGTACTTC. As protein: CASSRQASYEQYF.

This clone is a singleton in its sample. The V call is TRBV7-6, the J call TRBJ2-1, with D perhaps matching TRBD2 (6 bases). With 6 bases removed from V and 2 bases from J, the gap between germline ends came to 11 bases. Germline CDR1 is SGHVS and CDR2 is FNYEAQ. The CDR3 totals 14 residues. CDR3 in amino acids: CASSAGTAYNEQFF. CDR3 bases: TGTGCCAGCAGTGCCGGGACTGCCTACAATGAGCAGTTCTTC.

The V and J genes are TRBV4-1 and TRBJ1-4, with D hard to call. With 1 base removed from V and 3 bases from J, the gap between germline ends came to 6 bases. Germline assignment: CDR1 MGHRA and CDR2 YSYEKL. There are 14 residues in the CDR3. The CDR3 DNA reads TGCGCCAGCAGCCAAGTTTTCTCTAATGAAAAACTGTTTTTT. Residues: CASSQVFSNEKLFF.

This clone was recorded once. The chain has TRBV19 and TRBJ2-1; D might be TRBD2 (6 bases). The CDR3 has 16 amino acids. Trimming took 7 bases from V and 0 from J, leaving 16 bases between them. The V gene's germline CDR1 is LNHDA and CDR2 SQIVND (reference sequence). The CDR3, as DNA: TGTGCCAGTAAGACTGGTAGCGGACGCTCCTACAATGAGCAGTTCTTC. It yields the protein CASKTGSGRSYNEQFF.

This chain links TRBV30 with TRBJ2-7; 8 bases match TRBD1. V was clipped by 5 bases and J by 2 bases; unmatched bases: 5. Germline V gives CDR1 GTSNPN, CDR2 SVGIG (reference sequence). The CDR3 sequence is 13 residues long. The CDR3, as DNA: TGTGCCTGGTCGGACAGGGCAACCTACGAGCAGTACTTC. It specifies CAWSDRATYEQYF.

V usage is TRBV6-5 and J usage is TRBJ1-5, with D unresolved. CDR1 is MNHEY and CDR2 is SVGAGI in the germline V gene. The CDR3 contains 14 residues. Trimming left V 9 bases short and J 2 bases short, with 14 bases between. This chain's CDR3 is CASWTAEGNQPQHF. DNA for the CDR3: TGTGCCAGTTGGACCGCGGAGGGCAATCAGCCCCAGCATTTT.